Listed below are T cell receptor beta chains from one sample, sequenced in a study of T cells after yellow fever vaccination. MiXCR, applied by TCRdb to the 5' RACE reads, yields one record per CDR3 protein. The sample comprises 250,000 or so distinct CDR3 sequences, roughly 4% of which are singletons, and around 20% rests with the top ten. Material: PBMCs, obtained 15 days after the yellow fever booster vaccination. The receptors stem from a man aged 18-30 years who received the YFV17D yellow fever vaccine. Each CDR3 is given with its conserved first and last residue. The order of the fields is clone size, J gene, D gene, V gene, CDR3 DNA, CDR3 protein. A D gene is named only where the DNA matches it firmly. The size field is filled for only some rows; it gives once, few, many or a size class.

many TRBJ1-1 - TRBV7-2 TGTGCCAGCAGCTTAGTACCCGCAGGGAGAGCTTTCTTT CASSLVPAGRAFF
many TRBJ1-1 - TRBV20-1 TGCAGTGCCAACAGGGCTGCCACTGAAGCTTTCTTT CSANRAATEAFF
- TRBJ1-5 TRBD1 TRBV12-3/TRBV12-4 TGTGCCAGCACCGGACAGGGGAATCAGCCCCAGCATTTT CASTGQGNQPQHF
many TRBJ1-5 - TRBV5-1 TGCGCCAGCAGCTACCAACAGGGCTCGGAGTCTAGCAATCAGCCCCAGCATTTT CASSYQQGSESSNQPQHF
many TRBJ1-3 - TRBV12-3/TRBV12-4 TGTGCCAGCAGTTACAGAAGATACTCTGGAAACACCATATATTTT CASSYRRYSGNTIYF
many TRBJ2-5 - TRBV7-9 TGTGCCAGCAGCTTAGTTCCTCAAGAGACCCAGTACTTC CASSLVPQETQYF
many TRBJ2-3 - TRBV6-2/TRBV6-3 TGTGCCAGCAGCAAAGAAGCAGATACGCAGTATTTT CASSKEADTQYF
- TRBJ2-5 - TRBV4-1 TGCGCCAGCAGCCCGGCGGCGGGGACGTACCAAGAGACCCAGTACTTC CASSPAAGTYQETQYF
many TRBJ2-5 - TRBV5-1 TGCGCCAGCAGCTTGGCGGACACCTCCTCGGGGGAGACCCAGTACTTC CASSLADTSSGETQYF
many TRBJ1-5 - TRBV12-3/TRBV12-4 TGTGCCAGCAAGGTTGGGGGGGGCGGCAATCAGCCCCAGCATTTT CASKVGGGGNQPQHF
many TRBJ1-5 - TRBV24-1 TGTGCCACCAACGAGGCGTTTTTGTTGGTGCGGGTCACTCGCAATCAGCCCCAGCATTTT CATNEAFLLVRVTRNQPQHF
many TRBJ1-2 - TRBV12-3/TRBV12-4 TGTGCCAGCAGTTTCGGGGGAGGTGGCTACACCTTC CASSFGGGGYTF
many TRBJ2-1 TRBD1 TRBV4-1 TGCGCCAGCAGCCCGGGACAGGGAACAAATGAGCAGTTCTTC CASSPGQGTNEQFF
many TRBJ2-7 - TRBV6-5 TGTGCCGCCGGGGCCTACGAGCAGTACTTC CAAGAYEQYF
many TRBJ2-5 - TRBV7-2 TGTGCCAGCAGCTTATGGGCAGAAGAGACCCAGTACTTC CASSLWAEETQYF
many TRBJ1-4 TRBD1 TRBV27 TGTGCCAGCACACGAGCAGGGACAGGGACTAATGAAAAACTGTTTTTT CASTRAGTGTNEKLFF
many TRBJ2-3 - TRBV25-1 TGTGCCAGTCGAACAACAGATACGCAGTATTTT CASRTTDTQYF
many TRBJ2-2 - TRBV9 TGTGCCAGCAGCGTACAACCAGTACAGGGTTCGAACACCGGGGAGCTGTTTTTT CASSVQPVQGSNTGELFF
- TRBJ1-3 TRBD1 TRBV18 TGTGCCAGCTCACCCGAAGGACAGGTTATCGGCGGAAACACCATATATTTT CASSPEGQVIGGNTIYF
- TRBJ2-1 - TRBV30 TGTGCCTGGAGCCTCGGGACTCACTACAATGAGCAGTTCTTC CAWSLGTHYNEQFF
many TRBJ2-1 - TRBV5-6 TGTGCCAGCAGCTTGCAAGGGGGGTCGACTTACAATGAGCAGTTCTTC CASSLQGGSTYNEQFF
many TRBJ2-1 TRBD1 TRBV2 TGTGCCAGCAGTGAAGAACTACAGGGGGCCTACAATGAGCAGTTCTTC CASSEELQGAYNEQFF
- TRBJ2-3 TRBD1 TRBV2 TGTGCCAGCAGTACTCGACAGGGTAAAACAGATACGCAGTATTTT CASSTRQGKTDTQYF
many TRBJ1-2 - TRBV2 TGTGCCAGCAGTGCACAGTACTATGGCTACACCTTC CASSAQYYGYTF
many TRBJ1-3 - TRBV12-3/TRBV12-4 TGTGCCAGCAGTTTGGTTCGGCCGGTTAGCACCATATATTTT CASSLVRPVSTIYF
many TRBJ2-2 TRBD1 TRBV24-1 TGTGCCACCAGTGATTCCCCAGGGGGTAAGAACACCGGGGAGCTGTTTTTT CATSDSPGGKNTGELFF
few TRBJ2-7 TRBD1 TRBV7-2 TGTGCCAGCAGCTTGGGACAGGGTGGGACCTACGAGCAGTACTTC CASSLGQGGTYEQYF
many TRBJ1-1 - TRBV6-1 TGTGCCAGCAGTGCATTGGGGACGAACACTGAAGCTTTCTTT CASSALGTNTEAFF
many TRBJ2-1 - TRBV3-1 TGTGCCAGCAGCCAAGAAGGGGGCGGGGGTGCCCATGAGCAGTTCTTC CASSQEGGGGAHEQFF
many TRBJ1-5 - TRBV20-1 TGCAGTGCTATATATGGCGGCGATCAGCCCCAGCATTTT CSAIYGGDQPQHF
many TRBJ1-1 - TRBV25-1 TGTGCCAGCAGTCCCGGGGGCGGTGGGAACACTGAAGCTTTCTTT CASSPGGGGNTEAFF
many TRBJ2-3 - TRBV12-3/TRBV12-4 TGTGCCAGCAGCGAAACGACCGGCACAGATACGCAGTATTTT CASSETTGTDTQYF
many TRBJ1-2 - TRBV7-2 TGTGCCAGCAGCTTACAGGACGCAGGGGATGGCTACACCTTC CASSLQDAGDGYTF
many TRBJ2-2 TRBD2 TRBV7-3 TGTGCCAGCAGACCCGGGACTAGCGGGGCTAACACCGGGGAGCTGTTTTTT CASRPGTSGANTGELFF
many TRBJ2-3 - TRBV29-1 TGCAGCGTAGCCACAGATTCCACAAATACGCAGTATTTT CSVATDSTNTQYF
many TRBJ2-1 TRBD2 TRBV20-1 TGCAGTTCTTTAGCGGGGGGGGCCCAGATTGAGCAGTTCTTC CSSLAGGAQIEQFF
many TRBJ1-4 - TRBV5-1 TGCGCCAGCAGCCGGGGTGGACTAGCCATCGCGGCTAATGAAAAACTGTTTTTT CASSRGGLAIAANEKLFF
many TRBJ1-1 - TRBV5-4 TGTGCCAGCAGCAGGGGTAGGACTGAAGCTTTCTTT CASSRGRTEAFF
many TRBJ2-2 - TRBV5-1 TGCGCCAGCAGCCCCGGACCCCCGAACACCGGGGAGCTGTTTTTT CASSPGPPNTGELFF
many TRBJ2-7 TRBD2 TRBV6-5 TGTGCCAGCGGGGGGGAATGGACCTACGAGCAGTACTTC CASGGEWTYEQYF
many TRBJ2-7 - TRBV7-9 TGTGCCAGCAGCCGTTTTAGCGGAGGTTACGAGCAGTACTTC CASSRFSGGYEQYF
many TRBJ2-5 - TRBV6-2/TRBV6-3 TGTGCCAGCAGCAACACCAGGGGAGAGACCCAGTACTTC CASSNTRGETQYF
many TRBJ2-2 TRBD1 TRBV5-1 TGCGCCAGCAGCTTGGGGGACAGCACAATCACCGGGGAGCTGTTTTTT CASSLGDSTITGELFF
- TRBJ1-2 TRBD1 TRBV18 TGTGCCAGCTCACCACAGGGACAGGGGGACGGCTACACCTTC CASSPQGQGDGYTF
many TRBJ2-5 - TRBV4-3 TGCGCCAGCAGCCAAGGTAACAGGGACGAAGAGACCCAGTACTTC CASSQGNRDEETQYF
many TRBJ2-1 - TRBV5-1 TGCGCCAGCAGCTTGTGGGAGGATGAGCAGTTCTTC CASSLWEDEQFF
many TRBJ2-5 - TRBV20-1 TGCAGTGCTACCGGGGGCGGGAAGACCCAGTACTTC CSATGGGKTQYF
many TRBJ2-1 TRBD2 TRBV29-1 TGCAGCGTTGAAGATGGCCGGGGAGGGAACAATGAGCAGTTCTTC CSVEDGRGGNNEQFF
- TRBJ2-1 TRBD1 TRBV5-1 TGCGCCAGCAGCTTGGGGCAGGGGGTCTACAATGAGCAGTTCTTC CASSLGQGVYNEQFF
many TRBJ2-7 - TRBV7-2 TGTGCCAGCAGCTTGGGGGTAATTAGCTCCTACGAGCAGTACTTC CASSLGVISSYEQYF
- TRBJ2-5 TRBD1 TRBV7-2 TGTGCCAGCAGCTCAACCGGGACAGGGGAAGGAAAGACCCAGTACTTC CASSSTGTGEGKTQYF
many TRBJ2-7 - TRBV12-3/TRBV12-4 TGTGCCAGCACGACGGCTTCCACCTGGGGGGAGCAGTACTTC CASTTASTWGEQYF
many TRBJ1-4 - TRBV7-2 TGTGCCAGCAGCTTAGGCACTTTTGCAACTAATGAAAAACTGTTTTTT CASSLGTFATNEKLFF
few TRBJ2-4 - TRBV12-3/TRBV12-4 TGTGCCAGCAGTATCCGAACGGACATTCAGTACTTC CASSIRTDIQYF
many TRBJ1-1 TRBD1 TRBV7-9 TGTGCCAGCAGTTTAAGACAGGGATCGAACACTGAAGCTTTCTTT CASSLRQGSNTEAFF
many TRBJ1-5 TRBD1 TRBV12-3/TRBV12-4 TGTGCCAGCAGTCCTTCCGGGACAGGTGATGATCAGCCCCAGCATTTT CASSPSGTGDDQPQHF
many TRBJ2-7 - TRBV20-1 TGCAGTGCGCCCCACCCCGGGTCTGTATACGAGCAGTACTTC CSAPHPGSVYEQYF